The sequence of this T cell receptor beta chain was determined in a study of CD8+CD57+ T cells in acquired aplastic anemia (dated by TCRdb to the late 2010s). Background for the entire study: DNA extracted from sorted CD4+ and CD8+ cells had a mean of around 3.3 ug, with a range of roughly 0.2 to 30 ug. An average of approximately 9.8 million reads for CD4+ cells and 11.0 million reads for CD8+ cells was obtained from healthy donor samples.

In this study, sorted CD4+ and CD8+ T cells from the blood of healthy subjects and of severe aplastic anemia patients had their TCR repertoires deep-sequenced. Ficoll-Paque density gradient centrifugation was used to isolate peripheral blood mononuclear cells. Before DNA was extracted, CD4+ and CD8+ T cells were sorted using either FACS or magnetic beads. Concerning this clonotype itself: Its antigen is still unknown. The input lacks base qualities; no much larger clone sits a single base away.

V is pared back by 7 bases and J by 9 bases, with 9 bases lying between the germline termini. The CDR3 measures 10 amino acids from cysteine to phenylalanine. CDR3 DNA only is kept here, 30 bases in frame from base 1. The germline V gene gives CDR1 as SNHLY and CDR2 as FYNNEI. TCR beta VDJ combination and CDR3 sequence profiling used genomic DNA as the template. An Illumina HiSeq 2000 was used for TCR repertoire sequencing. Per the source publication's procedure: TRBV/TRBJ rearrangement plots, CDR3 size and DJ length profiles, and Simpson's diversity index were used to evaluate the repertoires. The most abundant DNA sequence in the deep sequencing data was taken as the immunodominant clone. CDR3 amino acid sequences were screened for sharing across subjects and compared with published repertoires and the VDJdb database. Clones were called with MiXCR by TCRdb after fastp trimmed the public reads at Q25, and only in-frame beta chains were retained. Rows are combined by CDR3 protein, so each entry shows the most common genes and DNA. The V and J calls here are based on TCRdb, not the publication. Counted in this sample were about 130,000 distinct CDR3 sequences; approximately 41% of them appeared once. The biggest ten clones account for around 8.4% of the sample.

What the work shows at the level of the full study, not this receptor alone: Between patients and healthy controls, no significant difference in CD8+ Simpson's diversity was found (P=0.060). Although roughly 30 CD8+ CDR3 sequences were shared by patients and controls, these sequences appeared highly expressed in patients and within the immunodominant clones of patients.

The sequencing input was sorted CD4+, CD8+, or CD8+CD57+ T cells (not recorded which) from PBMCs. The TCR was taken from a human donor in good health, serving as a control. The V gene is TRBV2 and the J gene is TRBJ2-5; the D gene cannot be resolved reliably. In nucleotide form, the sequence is TGTGCCAGCAAAGCCCTGCCCCAGTACTTC. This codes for CASKALPQYF.